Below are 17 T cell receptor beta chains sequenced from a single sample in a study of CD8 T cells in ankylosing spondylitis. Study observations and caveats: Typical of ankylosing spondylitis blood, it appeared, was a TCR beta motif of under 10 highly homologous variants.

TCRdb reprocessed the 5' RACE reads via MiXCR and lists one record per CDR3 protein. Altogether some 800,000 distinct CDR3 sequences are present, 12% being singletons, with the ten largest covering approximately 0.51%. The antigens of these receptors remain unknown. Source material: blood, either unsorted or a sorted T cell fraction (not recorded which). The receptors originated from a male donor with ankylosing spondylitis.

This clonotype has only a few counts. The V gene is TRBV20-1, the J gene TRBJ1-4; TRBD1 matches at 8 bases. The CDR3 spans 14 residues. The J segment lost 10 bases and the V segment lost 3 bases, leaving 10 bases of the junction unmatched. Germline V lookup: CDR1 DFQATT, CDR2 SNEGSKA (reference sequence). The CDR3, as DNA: TGCAGTGCTAGCTATGGACAGGGTTCAAGAAAACTGTTTTTT. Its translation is CSASYGQGSRKLFF.

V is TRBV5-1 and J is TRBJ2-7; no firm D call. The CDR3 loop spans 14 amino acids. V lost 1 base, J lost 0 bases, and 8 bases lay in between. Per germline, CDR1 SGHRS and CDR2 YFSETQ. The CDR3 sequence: CASSLLDVSYEQYF. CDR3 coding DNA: TGCGCCAGCAGCTTGTTAGACGTCTCCTACGAGCAGTACTTC.

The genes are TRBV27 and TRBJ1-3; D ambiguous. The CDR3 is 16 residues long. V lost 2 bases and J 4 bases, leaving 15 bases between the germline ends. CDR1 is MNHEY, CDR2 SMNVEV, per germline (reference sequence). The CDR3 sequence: CASSLRARPDGNTIYF. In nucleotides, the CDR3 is TGTGCCAGCAGTTTAAGGGCCCGGCCTGACGGAAACACCATATATTTT.

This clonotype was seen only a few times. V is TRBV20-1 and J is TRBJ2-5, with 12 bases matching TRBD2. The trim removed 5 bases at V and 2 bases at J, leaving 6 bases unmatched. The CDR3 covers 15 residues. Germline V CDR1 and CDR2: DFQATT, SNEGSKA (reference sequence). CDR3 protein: CSAFGTSGPQETQYF. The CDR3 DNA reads TGCAGTGCTTTCGGGACTAGCGGGCCTCAAGAGACCCAGTACTTC.

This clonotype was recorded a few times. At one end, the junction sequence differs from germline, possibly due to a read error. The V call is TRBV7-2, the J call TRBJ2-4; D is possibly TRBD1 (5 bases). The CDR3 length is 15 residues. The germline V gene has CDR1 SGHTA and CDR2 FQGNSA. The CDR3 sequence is CASSIAGAQWQIQYF. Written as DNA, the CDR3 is TGTGCCAGCAGCATAGCTGGGGCCCAATGGCAGATTCAGTACTTC.

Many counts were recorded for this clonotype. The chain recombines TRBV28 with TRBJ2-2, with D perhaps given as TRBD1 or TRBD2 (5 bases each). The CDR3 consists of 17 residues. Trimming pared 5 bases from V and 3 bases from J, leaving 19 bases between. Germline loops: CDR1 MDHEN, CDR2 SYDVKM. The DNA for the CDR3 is TGTGCCAGCAGTCCCCGTAGGGGTAGCGACCACACCGGGGAGCTGTTTTTT. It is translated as CASSPRRGSDHTGELFF.

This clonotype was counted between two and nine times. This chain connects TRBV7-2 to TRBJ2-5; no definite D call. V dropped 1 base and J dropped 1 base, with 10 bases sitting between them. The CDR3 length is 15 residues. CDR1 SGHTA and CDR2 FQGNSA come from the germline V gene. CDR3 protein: CASSLGGAIQETQYF. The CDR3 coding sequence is TGTGCCAGCAGCTTAGGCGGAGCCATCCAAGAGACCCAGTACTTC.

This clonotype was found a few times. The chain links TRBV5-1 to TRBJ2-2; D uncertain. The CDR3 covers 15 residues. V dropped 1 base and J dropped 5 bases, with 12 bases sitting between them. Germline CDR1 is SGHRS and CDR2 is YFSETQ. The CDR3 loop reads CASSLFQASTGELFF. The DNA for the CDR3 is TGCGCCAGCAGCTTGTTTCAGGCGTCGACCGGGGAGCTGTTTTTT.

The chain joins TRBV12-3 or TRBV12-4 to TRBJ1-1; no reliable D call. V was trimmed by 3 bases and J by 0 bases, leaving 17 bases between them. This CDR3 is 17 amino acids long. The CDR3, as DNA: TGTGCCAGCAGTTTCATCTCCGGGCTCGGGATGAACACTGAAGCTTTCTTT. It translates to CASSFISGLGMNTEAFF.

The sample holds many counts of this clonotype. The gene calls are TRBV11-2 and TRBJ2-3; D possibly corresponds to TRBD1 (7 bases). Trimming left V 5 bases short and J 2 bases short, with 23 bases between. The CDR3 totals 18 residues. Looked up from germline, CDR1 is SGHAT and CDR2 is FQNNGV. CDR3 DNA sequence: TGTGCCAGCAGCACCCTTCGGAGGGGGCTTCTTCACACAGATACGCAGTATTTT. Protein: CASSTLRRGLLHTDTQYF.

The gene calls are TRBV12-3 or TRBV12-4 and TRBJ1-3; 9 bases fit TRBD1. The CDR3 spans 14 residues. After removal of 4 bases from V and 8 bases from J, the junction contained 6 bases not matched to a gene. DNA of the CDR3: TGTGCCAGCAGTTACAGGGGGCGAACGGACACCATATATTTT. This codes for CASSYRGRTDTIYF.

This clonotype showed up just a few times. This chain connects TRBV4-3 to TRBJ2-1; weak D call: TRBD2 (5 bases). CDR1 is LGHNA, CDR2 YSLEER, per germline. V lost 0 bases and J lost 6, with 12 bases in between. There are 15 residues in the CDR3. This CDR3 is CASSQEGGWGNEQFF. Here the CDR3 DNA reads TGCGCCAGCAGCCAAGAAGGAGGCTGGGGCAATGAGCAGTTCTTC.

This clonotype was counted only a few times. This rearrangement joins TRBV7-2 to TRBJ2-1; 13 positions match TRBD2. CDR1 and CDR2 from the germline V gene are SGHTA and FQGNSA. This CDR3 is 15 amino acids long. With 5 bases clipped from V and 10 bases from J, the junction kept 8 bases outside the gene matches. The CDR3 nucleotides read TGTGCCAGCAGCCCTCGACTAGCGGGAGGCTGGGAGCAGTTCTTC. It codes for CASSPRLAGGWEQFF.

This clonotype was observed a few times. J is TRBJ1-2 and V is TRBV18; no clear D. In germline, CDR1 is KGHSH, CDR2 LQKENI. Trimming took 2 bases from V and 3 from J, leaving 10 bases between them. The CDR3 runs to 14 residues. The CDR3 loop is CASSPGRMDYGYTF. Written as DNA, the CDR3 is TGTGCCAGCTCACCAGGGAGGATGGACTATGGCTACACCTTC.

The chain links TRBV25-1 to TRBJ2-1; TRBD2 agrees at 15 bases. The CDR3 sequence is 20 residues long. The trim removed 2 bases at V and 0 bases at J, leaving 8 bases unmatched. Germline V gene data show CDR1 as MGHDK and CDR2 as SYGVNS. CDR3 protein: CASSERPGLAGGHSYNEQFF. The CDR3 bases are TGTGCCAGCAGTGAACGTCCGGGACTAGCGGGGGGCCACTCCTACAATGAGCAGTTCTTC.

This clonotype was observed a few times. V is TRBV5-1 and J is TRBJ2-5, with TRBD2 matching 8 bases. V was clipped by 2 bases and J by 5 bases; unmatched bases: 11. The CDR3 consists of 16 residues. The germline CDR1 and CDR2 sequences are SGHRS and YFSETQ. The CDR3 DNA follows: TGCGCCAGCAGCTTCTTCGCGGGAGGCAAGTGGGAGACCCAGTACTTC. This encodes CASSFFAGGKWETQYF.

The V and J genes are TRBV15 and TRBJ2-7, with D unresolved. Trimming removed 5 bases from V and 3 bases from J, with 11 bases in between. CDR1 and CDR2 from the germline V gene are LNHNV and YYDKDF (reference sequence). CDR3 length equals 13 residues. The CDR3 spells CATSLGLDYEQYF. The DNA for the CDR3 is TGTGCCACCAGCTTAGGATTGGACTACGAGCAGTACTTC.